This TCR beta chain was profiled in a study of response to subunit inactivated influenza vaccine. TCRdb reanalysed the RT-PCR reads using MiXCR and keeps one entry per CDR3 protein. The sample includes about 610,000 distinct CDR3 sequences, around 13% of them seen just once. General study results and limits: The authors suggested that every seasonal influenza vaccination recruits few new T cells.

This clonotype has just a few counts. Its antigen is unidentified. This CDR3 comprises 16 residues. CDR1 and CDR2 (germline): LGHNA, YNFKEQ. The ends were cut back, 1 base at V and 0 bases at J, with 11 bases in the middle. The TCR originated in a man aged 45-65 years who received an inactivated influenza vaccine. This material consisted of PBMCs from blood, taken 11 to 12 days after vaccination. V is TRBV4-2 and J is TRBJ2-3, with D perhaps TRBD2 (5 bases). Written as DNA, the CDR3 is TGTGCCAGCAGCCAAGGAGCGGTGACTAGCACAGATACGCAGTATTTT. Amino acid sequence: CASSQGAVTSTDTQYF.